This T cell receptor beta chain was identified in a study of CD4 T cells in relation to SARS-CoV-2 and coronaviruses. For the study at large: TCR beta CDR3s were sequenced after approximately 11-day antigen culture of PBMCs.

Naive and memory CD4+ T cells came from enriched cryopreserved PBMCs. In the case of this clone: The antigen is unknown.

Trimming shortened V by 3 bases and J by 4 bases, and 18 bases separated the two germline ends. Germline CDR1 MDHEN, CDR2 SYDVKM. CDR3 length: 17 amino acids. Study-wide points: Compared with monoreactive clones, crossreactive clones showed significantly weaker SARS-CoV-2 expansion. This crossreactivity analysis covered spike protein alone, no other viral proteins.

Only in-frame clones appear in the TCRdb table, and some are missing; sequencing was by immunoSEQ multiplex PCR. The table has around 30,000 clones, 65% to 80% seen once; the top ten hold 3.4%. Sequenced material: memory CD4+ T cells from PBMCs, cultured in vitro. The genes are TRBV28 and TRBJ2-2; perhaps TRBD1 as D (6 bases). The sequence came from an adult with COVID-19. CDR3 coding DNA: TGTGCCAGCAGTTTCTACCGACAGGTACGGAGCACCGGGGAGCTGTTTTTT. Translated: CASSFYRQVRSTGELFF.